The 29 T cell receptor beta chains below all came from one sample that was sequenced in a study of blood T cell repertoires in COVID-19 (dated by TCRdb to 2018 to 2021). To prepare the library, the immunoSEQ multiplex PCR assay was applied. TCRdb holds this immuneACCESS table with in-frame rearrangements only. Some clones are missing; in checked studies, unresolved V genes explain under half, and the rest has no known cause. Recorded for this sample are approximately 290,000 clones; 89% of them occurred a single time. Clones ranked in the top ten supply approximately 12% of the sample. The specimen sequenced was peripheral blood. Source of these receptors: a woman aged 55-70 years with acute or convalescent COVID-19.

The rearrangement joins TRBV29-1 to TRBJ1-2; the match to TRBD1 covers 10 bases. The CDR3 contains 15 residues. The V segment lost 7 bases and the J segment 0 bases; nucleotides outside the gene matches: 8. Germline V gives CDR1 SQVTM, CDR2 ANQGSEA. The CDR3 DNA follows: TGCAGCGCCGAGGGGACAGGGGACCCTAACTATGGCTACACCTTC. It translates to CSAEGTGDPNYGYTF.

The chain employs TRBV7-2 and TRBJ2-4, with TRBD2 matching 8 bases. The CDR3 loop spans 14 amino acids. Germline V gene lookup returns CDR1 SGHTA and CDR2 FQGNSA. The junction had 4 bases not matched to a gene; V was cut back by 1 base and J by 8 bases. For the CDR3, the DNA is TGTGCCAGCAGCTTAGAAGTCGGGAGGGACATTCAGTACTTC. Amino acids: CASSLEVGRDIQYF.

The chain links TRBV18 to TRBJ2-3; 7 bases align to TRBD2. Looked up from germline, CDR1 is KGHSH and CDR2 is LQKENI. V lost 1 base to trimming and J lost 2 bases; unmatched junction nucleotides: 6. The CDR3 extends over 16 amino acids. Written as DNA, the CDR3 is TGTGCCAGCTCACCACTCGTCGGGGGGATCACAGATACGCAGTATTTT. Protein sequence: CASSPLVGGITDTQYF.

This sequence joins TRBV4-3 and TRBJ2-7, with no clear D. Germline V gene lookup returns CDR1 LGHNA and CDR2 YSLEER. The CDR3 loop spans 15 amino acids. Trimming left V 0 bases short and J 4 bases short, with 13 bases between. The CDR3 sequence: CASSQDRVRIYEQYF. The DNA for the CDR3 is TGCGCCAGCAGCCAAGATCGGGTCAGAATATACGAGCAGTACTTC.

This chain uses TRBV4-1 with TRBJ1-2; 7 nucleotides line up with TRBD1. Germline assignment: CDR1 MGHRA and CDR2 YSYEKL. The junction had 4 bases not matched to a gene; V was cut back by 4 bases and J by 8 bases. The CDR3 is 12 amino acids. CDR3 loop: CASSPLRGGYTF. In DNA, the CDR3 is TGCGCCAGCAGCCCCCTCAGGGGGGGCTACACCTTC.

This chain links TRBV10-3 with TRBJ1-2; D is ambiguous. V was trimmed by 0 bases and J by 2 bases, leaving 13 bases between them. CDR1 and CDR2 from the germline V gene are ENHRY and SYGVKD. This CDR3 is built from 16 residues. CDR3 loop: CAISESGGLINYGYTF. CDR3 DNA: TGTGCCATCAGTGAGTCTGGCGGGCTGATAAACTATGGCTACACCTTC.

CDR3 region: CASSDGTAQRPYGYTF. The CDR3 region has the DNA TGTGCCAGCAGTGACGGGACAGCGCAAAGGCCTTATGGCTACACCTTC. V and J are TRBV6-2 or TRBV6-3 and TRBJ1-2; 7 bases match TRBD1. Per the germline V gene, CDR1 is MNHEY and CDR2 is SVGEGT. The CDR3 totals 16 residues. V lost 5 bases, J lost 5 bases, and 14 bases stayed unmatched.

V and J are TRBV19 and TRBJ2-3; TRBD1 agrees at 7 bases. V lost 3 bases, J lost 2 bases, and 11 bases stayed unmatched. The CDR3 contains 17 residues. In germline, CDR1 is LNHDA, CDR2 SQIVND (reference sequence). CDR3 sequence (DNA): TGTGCCAGTAGTATCCCCCTGAGCGACAGGGCCACAGATACGCAGTATTTT. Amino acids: CASSIPLSDRATDTQYF.

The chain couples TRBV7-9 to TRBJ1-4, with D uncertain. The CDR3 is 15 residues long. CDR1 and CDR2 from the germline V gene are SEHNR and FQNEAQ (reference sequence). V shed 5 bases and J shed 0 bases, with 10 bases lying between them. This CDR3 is CASSPDGATNEKLFF. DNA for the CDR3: TGTGCCAGCAGCCCAGACGGGGCAACTAATGAAAAACTGTTTTTT.

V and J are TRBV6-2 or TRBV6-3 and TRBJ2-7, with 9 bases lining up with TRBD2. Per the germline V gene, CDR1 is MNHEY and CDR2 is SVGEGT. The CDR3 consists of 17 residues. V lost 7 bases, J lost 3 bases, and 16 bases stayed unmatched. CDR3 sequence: CASTPGVSGRRIYEQYF. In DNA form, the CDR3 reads TGTGCCAGCACCCCGGGGGTAAGCGGGAGGCGAATCTACGAGCAGTACTTC.

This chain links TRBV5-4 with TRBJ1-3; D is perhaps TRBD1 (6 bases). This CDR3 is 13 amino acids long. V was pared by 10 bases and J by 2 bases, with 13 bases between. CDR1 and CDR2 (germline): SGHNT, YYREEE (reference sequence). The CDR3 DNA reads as TGTGCCCTGAGAGGACAGACTGGAAACACCATATATTTT. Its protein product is CALRGQTGNTIYF.

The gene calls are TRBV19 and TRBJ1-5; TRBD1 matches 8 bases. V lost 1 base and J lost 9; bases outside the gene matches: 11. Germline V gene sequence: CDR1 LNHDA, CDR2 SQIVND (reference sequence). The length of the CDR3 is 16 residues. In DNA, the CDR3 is TGTGCCAGTAGTATAGTTCGTGGACAGGGCGTCCGGCCCCAGCATTTT. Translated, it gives CASSIVRGQGVRPQHF.

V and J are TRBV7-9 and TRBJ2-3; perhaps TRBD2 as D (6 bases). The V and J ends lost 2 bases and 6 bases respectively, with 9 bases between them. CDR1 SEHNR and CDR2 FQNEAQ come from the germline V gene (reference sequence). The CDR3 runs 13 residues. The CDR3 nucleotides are TGTGCCAGCAGCTTACGGAGGGCCGATACGCAGTATTTT. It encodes CASSLRRADTQYF.

CDR3 coding DNA: TGTGCCAGCAGCGGGACTAGCGGGAGAGGGGAGACCCAGTACTTC. Translation: CASSGTSGRGETQYF. This chain joins TRBV5-4 and TRBJ2-5, with TRBD2 matching over 14 bases. The CDR3 has 15 amino acids. Trimming at V came to 4 bases and at J to 5 bases, leaving 4 bases not matched to a gene. The germline V gene has CDR1 SGHNT and CDR2 YYREEE (reference sequence).

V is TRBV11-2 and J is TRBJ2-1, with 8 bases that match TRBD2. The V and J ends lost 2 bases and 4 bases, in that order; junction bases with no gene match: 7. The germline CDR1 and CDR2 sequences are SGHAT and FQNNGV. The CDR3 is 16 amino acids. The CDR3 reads CASSLSLAGNYNEQFF. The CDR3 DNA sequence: TGTGCCAGCAGCTTATCGCTAGCGGGTAATTACAATGAGCAGTTCTTC.

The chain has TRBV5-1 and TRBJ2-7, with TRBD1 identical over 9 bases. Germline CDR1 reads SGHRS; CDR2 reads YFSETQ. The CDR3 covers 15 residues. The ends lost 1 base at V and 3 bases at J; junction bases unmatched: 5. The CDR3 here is CASSLWTGEGYEQYF. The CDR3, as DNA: TGCGCCAGCAGCTTGTGGACAGGGGAGGGCTACGAGCAGTACTTC. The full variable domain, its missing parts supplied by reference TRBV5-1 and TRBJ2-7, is KAGVTQTPRYLIKTRGQQVTLSCSPISGHRSVSWYQQTPGQGLQFLFEYFSETQRNKGNFPGRFSGRQFSNSRSEMNVSTLELGDSALYLCASSLWTGEGYEQYFGPGTRLTVT.

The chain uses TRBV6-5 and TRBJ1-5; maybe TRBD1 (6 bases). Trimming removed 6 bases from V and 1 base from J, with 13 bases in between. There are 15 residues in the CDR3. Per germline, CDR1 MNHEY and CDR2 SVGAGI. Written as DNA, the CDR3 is TGTGCCAGCAGCTATAACAGGGACAGCAATCAGCCCCAGCATTTT. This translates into CASSYNRDSNQPQHF.

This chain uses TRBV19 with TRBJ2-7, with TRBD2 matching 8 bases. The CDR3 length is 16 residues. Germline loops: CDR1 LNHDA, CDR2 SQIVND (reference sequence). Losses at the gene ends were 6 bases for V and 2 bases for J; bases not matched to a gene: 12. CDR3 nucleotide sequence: TGTGCCAGTAGACAGAACCCCAGCGGGGGACCCTACGAGCAGTACTTC. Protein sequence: CASRQNPSGGPYEQYF.

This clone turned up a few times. The CDR3 DNA follows: TGTGCCTGGAAAGCGTACCAAGAGACCCAGTACTTC. It codes for CAWKAYQETQYF. The rearrangement joins TRBV30 to TRBJ2-5; D ambiguous. Germline-derived CDR1 and CDR2 are GTSNPN and SVGIG (reference sequence). Trimming removed 4 bases from V and 0 bases from J, with 6 bases in between. The CDR3 covers 12 residues.

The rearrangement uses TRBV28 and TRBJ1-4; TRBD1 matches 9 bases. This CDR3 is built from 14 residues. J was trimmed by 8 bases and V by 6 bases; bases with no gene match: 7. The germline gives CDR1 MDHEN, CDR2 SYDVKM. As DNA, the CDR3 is TGTGCCAGCAGATCCGGGACAGGGCCGGAAAAACTGTTTTTT. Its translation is CASRSGTGPEKLFF. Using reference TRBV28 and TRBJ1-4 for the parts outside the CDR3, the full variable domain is DVKVTQSSRYLVKRTGEKVFLECVQDMDHENMFWYRQDPGLGLRLIYFSYDVKMKEKGDIPEGYSVSREKKERFSLILESASTNQTSMYLCASRSGTGPEKLFFGSGTQLSVL.

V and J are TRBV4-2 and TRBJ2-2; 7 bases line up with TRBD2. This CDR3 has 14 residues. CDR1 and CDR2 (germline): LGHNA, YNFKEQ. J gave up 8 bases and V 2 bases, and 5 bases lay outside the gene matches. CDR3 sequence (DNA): TGTGCCAGCAGCCAATACCGGGAGGTGGGGGAGCTGTTTTTT. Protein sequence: CASSQYREVGELFF.

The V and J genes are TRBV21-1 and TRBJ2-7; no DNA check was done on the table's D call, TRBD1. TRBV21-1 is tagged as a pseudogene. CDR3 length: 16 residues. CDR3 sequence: CASSFQGQGAMYEQYF. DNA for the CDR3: TGTGCCAGCAGCTTTCAGGGGCAGGGGGCGATGTACGAGCAGTACTTC.

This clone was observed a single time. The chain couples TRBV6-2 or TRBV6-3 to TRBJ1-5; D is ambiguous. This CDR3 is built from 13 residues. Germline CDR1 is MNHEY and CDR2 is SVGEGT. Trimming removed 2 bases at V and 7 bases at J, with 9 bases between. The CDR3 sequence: CASSYPAVQPQHF. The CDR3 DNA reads TGTGCCAGCAGTTACCCTGCAGTCCAGCCCCAGCATTTT.

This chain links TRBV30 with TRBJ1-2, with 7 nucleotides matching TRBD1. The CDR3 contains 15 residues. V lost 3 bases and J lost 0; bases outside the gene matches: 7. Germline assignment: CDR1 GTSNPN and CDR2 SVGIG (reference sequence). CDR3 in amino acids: CAWRGDRDSNYGYTF. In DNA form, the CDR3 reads TGTGCCTGGAGAGGCGACAGGGACTCTAACTATGGCTACACCTTC.

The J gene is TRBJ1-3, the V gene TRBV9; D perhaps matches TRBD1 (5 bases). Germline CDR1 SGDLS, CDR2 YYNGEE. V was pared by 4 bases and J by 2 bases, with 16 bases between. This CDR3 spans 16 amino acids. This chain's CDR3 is CASSIDSFRAGNTIYF. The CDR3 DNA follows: TGTGCCAGCAGCATCGACAGCTTCCGGGCTGGAAACACCATATATTTT.

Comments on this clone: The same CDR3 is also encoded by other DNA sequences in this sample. The CDR3 DNA is TGTGCCAGCAGTTTAGGTCCAAATCAGCCCCAGCATTTT. The encoded protein is CASSLGPNQPQHF. This sequence joins TRBV12-3 or TRBV12-4 and TRBJ1-5, with D unresolved. V gave up 1 base and J gave up 4 bases, with 5 bases separating them. There are 13 residues in the CDR3.

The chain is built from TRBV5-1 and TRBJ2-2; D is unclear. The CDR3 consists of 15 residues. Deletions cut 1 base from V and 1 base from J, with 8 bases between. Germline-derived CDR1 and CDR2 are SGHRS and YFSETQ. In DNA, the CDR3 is TGCGCCAGCAGCTTGATGCGCCGGAACACCGGGGAGCTGTTTTTT. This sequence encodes CASSLMRRNTGELFF. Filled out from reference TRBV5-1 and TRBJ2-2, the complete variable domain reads KAGVTQTPRYLIKTRGQQVTLSCSPISGHRSVSWYQQTPGQGLQFLFEYFSETQRNKGNFPGRFSGRQFSNSRSEMNVSTLELGDSALYLCASSLMRRNTGELFFGEGSRLTVL.

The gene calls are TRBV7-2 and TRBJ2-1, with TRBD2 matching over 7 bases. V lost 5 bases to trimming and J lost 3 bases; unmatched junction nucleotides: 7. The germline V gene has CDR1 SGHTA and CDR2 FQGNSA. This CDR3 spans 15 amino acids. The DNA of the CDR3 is TGTGCCAGCAGCCGGACTAGTATCTTCTACAATGAGCAGTTCTTC. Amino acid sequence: CASSRTSIFYNEQFF.

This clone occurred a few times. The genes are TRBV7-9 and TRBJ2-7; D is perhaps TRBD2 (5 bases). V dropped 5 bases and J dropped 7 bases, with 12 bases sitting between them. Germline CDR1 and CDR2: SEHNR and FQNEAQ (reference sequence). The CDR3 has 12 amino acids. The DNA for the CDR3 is TGTGCCAGCAGCAAGACTGGAGGAGAGCAGTACTTC. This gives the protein CASSKTGGEQYF.